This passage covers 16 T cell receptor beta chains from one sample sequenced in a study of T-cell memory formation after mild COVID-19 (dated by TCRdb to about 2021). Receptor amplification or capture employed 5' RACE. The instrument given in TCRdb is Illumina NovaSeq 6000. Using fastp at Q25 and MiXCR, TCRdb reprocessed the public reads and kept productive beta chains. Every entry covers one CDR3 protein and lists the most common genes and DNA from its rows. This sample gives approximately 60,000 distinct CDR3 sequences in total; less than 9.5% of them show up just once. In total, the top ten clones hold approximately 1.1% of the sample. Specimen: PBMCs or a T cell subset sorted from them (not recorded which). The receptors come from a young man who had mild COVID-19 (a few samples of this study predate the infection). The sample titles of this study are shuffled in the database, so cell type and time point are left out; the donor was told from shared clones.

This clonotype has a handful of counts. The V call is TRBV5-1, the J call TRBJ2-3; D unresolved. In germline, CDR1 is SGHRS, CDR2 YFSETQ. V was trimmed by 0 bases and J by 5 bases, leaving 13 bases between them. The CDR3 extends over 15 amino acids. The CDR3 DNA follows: TGCGCCAGCAGCTTGGCTGGTACTGGTGAAGATACGCAGTATTTT. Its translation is CASSLAGTGEDTQYF.

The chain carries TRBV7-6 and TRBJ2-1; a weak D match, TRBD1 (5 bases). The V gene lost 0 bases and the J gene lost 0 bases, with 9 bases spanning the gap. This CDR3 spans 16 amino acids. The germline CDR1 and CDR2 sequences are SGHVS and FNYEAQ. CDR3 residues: CASSLAHRSSYNEQFF. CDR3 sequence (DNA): TGTGCCAGCAGCTTAGCCCACAGGAGCTCCTACAATGAGCAGTTCTTC. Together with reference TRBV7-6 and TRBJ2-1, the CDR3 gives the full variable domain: GAGVSQSPRYKVTKRGQDVALRCDPISGHVSLYWYRQALGQGPEFLTYFNYEAQQDKSGLPNDRFSAERPEGSISTLTIQRTEQRDSAMYRCASSLAHRSSYNEQFFGPGTRLTVL.

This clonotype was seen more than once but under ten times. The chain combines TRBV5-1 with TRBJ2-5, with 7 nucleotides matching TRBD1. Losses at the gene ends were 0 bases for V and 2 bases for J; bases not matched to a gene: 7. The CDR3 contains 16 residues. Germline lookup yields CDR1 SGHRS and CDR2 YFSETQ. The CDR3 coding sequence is TGCGCCAGCAGCTTGGGAGGGGGCATGGGTCAAGAGACCCAGTACTTC. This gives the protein CASSLGGGMGQETQYF.

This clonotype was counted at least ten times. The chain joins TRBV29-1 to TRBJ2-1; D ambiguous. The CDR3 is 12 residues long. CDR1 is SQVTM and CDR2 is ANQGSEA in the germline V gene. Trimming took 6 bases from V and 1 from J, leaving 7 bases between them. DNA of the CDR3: TGCAGCGTGGCCTGGTCCTACAATGAGCAGTTCTTC. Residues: CSVAWSYNEQFF.

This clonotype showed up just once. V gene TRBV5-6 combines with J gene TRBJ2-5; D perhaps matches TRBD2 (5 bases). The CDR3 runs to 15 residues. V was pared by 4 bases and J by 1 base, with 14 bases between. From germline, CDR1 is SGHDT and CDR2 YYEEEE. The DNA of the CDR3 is TGTGCCAGCAGCCCCTGGCTGACTACCCAAGAGACCCAGTACTTC. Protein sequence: CASSPWLTTQETQYF.

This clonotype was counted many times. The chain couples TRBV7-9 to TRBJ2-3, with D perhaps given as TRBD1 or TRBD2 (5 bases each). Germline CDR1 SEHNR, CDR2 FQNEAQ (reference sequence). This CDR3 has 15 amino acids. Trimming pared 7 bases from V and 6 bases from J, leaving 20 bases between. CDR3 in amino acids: CASIPAASGRDTQYF. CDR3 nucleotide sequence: TGTGCCAGCATCCCCGCCGCCTCGGGGCGGGATACGCAGTATTTT.

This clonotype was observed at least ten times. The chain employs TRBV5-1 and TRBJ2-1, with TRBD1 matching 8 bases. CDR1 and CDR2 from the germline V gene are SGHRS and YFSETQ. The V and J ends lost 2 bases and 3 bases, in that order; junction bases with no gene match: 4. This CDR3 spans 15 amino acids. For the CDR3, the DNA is TGCGCCAGCAGCTTTTTAGGACAGGGCTACAATGAGCAGTTCTTC. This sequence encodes CASSFLGQGYNEQFF.

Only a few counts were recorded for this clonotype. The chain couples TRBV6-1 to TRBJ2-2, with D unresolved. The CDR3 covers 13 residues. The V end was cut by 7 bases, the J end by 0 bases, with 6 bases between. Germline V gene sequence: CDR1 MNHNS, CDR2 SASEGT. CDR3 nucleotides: TGTGCCAGCAACCCGTCGAACACCGGGGAGCTGTTTTTT. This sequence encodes CASNPSNTGELFF.

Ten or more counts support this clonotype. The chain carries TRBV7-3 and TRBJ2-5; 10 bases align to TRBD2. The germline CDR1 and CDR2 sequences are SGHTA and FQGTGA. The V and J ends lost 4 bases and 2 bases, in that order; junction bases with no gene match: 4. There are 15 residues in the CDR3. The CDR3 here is CASSSLAGNQETQYF. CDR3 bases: TGTGCCAGCAGCTCACTAGCGGGGAATCAAGAGACCCAGTACTTC.

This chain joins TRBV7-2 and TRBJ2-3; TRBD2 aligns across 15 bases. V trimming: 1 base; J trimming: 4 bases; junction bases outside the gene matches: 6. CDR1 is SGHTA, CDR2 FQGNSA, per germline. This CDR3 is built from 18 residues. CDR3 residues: CASSLVGTSGGRSDTQYF. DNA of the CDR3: TGTGCCAGCAGCTTAGTTGGGACTAGCGGGGGGCGCTCAGATACGCAGTATTTT.

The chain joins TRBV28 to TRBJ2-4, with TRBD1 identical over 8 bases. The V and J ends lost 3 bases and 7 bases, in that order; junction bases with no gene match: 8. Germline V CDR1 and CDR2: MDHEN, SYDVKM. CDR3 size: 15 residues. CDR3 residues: CASSFMGRGPNIQYF. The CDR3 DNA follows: TGTGCCAGCAGTTTTATGGGCAGGGGGCCGAACATTCAGTACTTC.

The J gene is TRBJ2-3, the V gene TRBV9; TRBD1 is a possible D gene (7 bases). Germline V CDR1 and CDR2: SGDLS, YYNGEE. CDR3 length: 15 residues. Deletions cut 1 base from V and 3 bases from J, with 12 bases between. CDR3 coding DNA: TGTGCCAGCAGCGTATTGCAGGGGGGAACAGATACGCAGTATTTT. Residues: CASSVLQGGTDTQYF.

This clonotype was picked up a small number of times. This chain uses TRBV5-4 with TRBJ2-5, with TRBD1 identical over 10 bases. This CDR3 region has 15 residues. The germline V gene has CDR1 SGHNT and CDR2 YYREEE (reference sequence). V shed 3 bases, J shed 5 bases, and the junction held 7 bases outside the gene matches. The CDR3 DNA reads TGTGCCAGCAGCTCCACGGGACAGGGGATGGAGACCCAGTACTTC. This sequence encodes CASSSTGQGMETQYF.

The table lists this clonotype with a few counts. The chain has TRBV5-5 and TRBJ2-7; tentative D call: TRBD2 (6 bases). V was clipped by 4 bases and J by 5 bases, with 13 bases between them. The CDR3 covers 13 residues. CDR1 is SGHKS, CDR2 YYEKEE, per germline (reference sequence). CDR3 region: CASSAPEGHEQYF. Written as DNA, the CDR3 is TGTGCCAGCAGCGCCCCGGAGGGTCACGAGCAGTACTTC.

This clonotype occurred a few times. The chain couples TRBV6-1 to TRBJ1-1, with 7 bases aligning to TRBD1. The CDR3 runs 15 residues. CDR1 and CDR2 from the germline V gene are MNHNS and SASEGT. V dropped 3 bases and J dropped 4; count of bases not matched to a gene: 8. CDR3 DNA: TGTGCCAGCAGTGACAATCCTGGGACAGCCACTGAAGCTTTCTTT. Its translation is CASSDNPGTATEAFF.

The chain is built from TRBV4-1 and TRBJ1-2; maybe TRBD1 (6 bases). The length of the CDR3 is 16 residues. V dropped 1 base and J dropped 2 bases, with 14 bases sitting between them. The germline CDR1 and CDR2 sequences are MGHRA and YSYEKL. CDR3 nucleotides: TGCGCCAGCAGCCAAGGGGAGAGGACAGTGAACTATGGCTACACCTTC. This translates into CASSQGERTVNYGYTF.